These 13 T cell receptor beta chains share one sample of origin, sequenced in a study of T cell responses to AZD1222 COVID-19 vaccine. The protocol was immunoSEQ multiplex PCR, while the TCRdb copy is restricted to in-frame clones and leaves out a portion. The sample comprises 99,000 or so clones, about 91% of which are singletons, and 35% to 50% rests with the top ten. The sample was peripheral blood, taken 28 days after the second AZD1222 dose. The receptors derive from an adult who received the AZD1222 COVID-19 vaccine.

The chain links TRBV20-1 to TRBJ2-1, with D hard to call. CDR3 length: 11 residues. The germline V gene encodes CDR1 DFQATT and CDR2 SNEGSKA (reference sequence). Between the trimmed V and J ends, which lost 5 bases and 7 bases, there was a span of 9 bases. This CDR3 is CSAGPGNEQFF. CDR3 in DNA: TGCAGTGCTGGACCCGGGAATGAGCAGTTCTTC.

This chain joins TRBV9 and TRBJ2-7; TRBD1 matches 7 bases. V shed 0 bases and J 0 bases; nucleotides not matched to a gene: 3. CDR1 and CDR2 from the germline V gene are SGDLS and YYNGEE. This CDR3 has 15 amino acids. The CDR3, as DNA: TGTGCCAGCAGCGTAGGAGGGGGCCTCTCCTACGAGCAGTACTTC. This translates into CASSVGGGLSYEQYF.

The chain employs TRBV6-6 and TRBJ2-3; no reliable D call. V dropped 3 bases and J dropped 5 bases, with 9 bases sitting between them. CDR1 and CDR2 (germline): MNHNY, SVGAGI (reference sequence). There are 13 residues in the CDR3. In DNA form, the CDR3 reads TGTGCCAGCAGTTATCGACTCCTAGATACGCAGTATTTT. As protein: CASSYRLLDTQYF.

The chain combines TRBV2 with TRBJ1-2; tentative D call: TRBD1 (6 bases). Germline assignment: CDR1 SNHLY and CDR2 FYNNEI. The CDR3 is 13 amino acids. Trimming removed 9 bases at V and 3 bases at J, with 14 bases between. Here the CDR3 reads CARRTGNYYGYTF. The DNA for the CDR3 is TGTGCCAGACGAACAGGGAATTACTATGGCTACACCTTC.

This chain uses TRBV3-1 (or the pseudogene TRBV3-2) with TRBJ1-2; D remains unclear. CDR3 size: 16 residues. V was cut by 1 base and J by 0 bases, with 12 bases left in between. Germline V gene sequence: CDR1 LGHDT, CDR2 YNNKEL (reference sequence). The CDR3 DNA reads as TGTGCCAGCAGCCAAGGTGTGTGGGCCACTAACTATGGCTACACCTTC. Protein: CASSQGVWATNYGYTF.

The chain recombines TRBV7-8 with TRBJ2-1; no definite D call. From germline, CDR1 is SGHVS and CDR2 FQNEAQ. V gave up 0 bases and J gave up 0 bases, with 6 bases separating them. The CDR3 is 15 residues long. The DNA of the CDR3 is TGTGCCAGCAGCTTAGCCGAAAGCTCCTACAATGAGCAGTTCTTC. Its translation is CASSLAESSYNEQFF.

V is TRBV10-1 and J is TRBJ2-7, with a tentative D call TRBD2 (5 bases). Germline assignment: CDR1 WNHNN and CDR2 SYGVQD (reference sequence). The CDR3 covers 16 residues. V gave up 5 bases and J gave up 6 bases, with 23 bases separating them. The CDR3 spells CASSLSSGSMRSEQYF. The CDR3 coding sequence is TGCGCCAGCAGTCTCTCTTCGGGGTCAATGAGATCCGAGCAGTACTTC.

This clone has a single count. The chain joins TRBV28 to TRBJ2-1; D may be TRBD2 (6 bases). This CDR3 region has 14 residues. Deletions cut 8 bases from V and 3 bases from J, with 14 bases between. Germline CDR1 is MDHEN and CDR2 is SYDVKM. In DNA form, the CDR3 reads TGTGCCAGCGCCGGTGGGGGAGGCTACAATGAGCAGTTCTTC. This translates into CASAGGGGYNEQFF.

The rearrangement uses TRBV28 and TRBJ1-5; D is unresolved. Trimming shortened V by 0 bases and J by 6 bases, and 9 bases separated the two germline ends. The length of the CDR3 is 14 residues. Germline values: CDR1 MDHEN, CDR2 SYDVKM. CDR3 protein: CASSLWEARQPQHF. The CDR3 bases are TGTGCCAGCAGTTTATGGGAGGCCCGTCAGCCCCAGCATTTT. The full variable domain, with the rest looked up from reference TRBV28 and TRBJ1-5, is DVKVTQSSRYLVKRTGEKVFLECVQDMDHENMFWYRQDPGLGLRLIYFSYDVKMKEKGDIPEGYSVSREKKERFSLILESASTNQTSMYLCASSLWEARQPQHFGDGTRLSIL.

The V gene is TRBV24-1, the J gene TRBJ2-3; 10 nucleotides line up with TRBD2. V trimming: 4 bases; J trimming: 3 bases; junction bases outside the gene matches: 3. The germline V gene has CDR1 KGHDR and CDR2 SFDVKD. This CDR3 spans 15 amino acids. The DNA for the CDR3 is TGTGCCACCAGTGACCGGACTAGCGGAACAGATACGCAGTATTTT. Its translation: CATSDRTSGTDTQYF.

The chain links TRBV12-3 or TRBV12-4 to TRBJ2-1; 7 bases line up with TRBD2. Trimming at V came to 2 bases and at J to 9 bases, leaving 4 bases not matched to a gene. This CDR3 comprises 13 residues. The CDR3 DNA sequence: TGTGCCAGCAGTTTATTCGGGGGGAGTGAGCAGTTCTTC. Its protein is CASSLFGGSEQFF.

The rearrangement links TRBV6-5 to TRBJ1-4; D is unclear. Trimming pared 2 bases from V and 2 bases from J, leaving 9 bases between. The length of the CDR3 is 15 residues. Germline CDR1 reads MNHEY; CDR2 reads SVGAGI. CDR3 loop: CASSYTTGTNEKLFF. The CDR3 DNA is TGTGCCAGCAGTTACACTACGGGGACTAATGAAAAACTGTTTTTT.

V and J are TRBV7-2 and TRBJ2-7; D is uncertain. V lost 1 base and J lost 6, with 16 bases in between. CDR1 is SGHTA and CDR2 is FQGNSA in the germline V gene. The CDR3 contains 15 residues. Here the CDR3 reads CASSLGSPTPGEQYF. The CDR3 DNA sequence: TGTGCCAGCAGCTTAGGGTCGCCCACCCCCGGCGAGCAGTACTTC.